What follows describes a single TCR beta chain. Profiling relied on immunoSEQ multiplex PCR, and the TCRdb table lists in-frame clones only, not all of them. The sample lists over 80,000 clones; about nine tenths were seen once. V shed 0 bases, J shed 2 bases, and the junction held 17 bases outside the gene matches. Germline V gene lookup returns CDR1 MNHEY and CDR2 SMNVEV (reference sequence). The CDR3 is made up of 23 amino acids. This entry belongs to a study of control samples from healthy donors and cancer patients. The rearrangement uses TRBV27 and TRBJ2-4; 15 bases match TRBD2. This TCR derives from a young man in good health. Sequencing was done on a sample of blood. The CDR3 DNA follows: TGTGCCAGCAGTTTATCCTGGGGGCTGGGGACTAGCGGGGGGCAGGGGTCCAAAAACATTCAGTACTTC. It translates to CASSLSWGLGTSGGQGSKNIQYF.